One and the same sample provided the 14 T cell receptor beta chains below, sequenced in a study of T cells in Graves' hyperthyroidism and ophthalmopathy. RNA transcripts served as the template for amplifying TCR beta CDR3 regions. The study used the HTBI primer set for a first-round RT-PCR of the TCR CDR3. TCRdb processed the multiplex PCR reads anew with MiXCR; each CDR3 protein has one entry. The table has about 290,000 distinct CDR3 sequences, about an eighth seen once; the top ten hold 7% to 8.5%. Material: blood. Receptors originate from a woman aged 25 to 45 with Graves' hyperthyroidism that later progressed to Graves' ophthalmopathy.

This chain joins TRBV5-6 and TRBJ2-7; TRBD2 matches at 9 bases. The CDR3 runs to 15 residues. Germline assignment: CDR1 SGHDT and CDR2 YYEEEE. With V trimmed by 1 base and J by 5 bases, 7 bases remained unmatched. This CDR3 is CASSLLAGEINEQYF. CDR3 in DNA: TGTGCCAGCAGCTTGTTAGCGGGAGAGATCAACGAGCAGTACTTC.

This clonotype occurred once. A much larger clone is a single base away; this may be a read error. The chain combines TRBV7-3 with TRBJ2-5, with 8 bases that match TRBD1. The CDR3 has 14 amino acids. Germline CDR1 and CDR2: SGHTA and FQGTGA. V trimming: 5 bases; J trimming: 7 bases; junction bases outside the gene matches: 9. Here the CDR3 DNA reads TGTGCCAGCAGCCAAGCAGGGGGCCAGGGGACCCAGTACTTC. Its protein product is CASSQAGGQGTQYF.

This chain uses TRBV15 with TRBJ1-2; 7 bases agree with TRBD1. Germline V gene sequence: CDR1 LNHNV, CDR2 YYDKDF (reference sequence). This CDR3 comprises 16 residues. V gave up 3 bases and J gave up 3 bases; unmatched junction bases: 10. This chain's CDR3 is CATSSVGIQGDYGYTF. In nucleotides, the CDR3 is TGTGCCACCAGCAGCGTAGGTATTCAGGGGGACTATGGCTACACCTTC.

At least ten counts were recorded for this clonotype. The chain couples TRBV7-8 to TRBJ1-1, with D hard to call. CDR3 size: 16 residues. Trimming left V 0 bases short and J 0 bases short, with 11 bases between. Per germline, CDR1 SGHVS and CDR2 FQNEAQ. In DNA form, the CDR3 reads TGTGCCAGCAGCTTAGCTGGGCTACATATGAACACTGAAGCTTTCTTT. Translated: CASSLAGLHMNTEAFF.

This clonotype showed up just a few times. The CDR3 nucleotides are TGCGCCAGCAGCCAAGTCTTCAGGAGGGGGACACGTGAAGATACGCAGTATTTT. It encodes CASSQVFRRGTREDTQYF. The chain couples TRBV4-3 to TRBJ2-3; D may match TRBD1 or TRBD2 (6 bases each). Trimming shortened V by 1 base and J by 5 bases, and 22 bases separated the two germline ends. This CDR3 spans 18 amino acids. Germline V CDR1 and CDR2: LGHNA, YSLEER.

This clonotype was counted at least ten times. The V gene is TRBV2, the J gene TRBJ1-2; the match to TRBD1 covers 9 bases. The CDR3 totals 13 residues. With V trimmed by 3 bases and J by 8 bases, 4 bases remained unmatched. Germline CDR1 SNHLY, CDR2 FYNNEI. CDR3 amino acids: CASSDGTGRGYTF. The CDR3 DNA follows: TGTGCCAGCAGTGATGGGACAGGGAGAGGCTACACCTTC.

This clonotype showed up many times. The rearrangement uses TRBV6-5 and TRBJ2-7; D gene ambiguous. CDR1 and CDR2 (germline): MNHEY, SVGAGI. The V end was cut by 0 bases, the J end by 3 bases, with 6 bases between. The CDR3 length is 13 residues. The CDR3 nucleotides read TGTGCCAGCAGTTACTCGGGGTTCTACGAGCAGTACTTC. Translating it yields CASSYSGFYEQYF.

The chain employs TRBV19 and TRBJ2-3; 8 bases match TRBD1. The CDR3 runs to 14 residues. The V and J ends lost 6 bases and 2 bases, in that order; junction bases with no gene match: 4. Per the germline V gene, CDR1 is LNHDA and CDR2 is SQIVND (reference sequence). Here the CDR3 reads CASRPGQVTDTQYF. For the CDR3, the DNA is TGTGCCAGTAGGCCGGGACAGGTCACAGATACGCAGTATTTT. The entire variable domain, with the rest obtained from reference TRBV19 and TRBJ2-3, is as follows: DGGITQSPKYLFRKEGQNVTLSCEQNLNHDAMYWYRQDPGQGLRLIYYSQIVNDFQKGDIAEGYSVSREKKESFPLTVTSAQKNPTAFYLCASRPGQVTDTQYFGPGTRLTVL.

Only a few counts were recorded for this clonotype. The rearrangement uses TRBV19 and TRBJ1-1, with D hard to call. V was pared by 4 bases and J by 1 base, with 16 bases between. This CDR3 contains 16 residues. Per germline, CDR1 LNHDA and CDR2 SQIVND (reference sequence). The CDR3 sequence is CASSRPVGIENTEAFF. Here the CDR3 DNA reads TGTGCCAGTAGTAGGCCCGTGGGGATAGAGAACACTGAAGCTTTCTTT.

The CDR3: CASSYRPSGRIGNEQFF. The CDR3 DNA sequence: TGTGCCAGCAGTTACCGCCCTAGCGGGAGAATTGGGAATGAGCAGTTCTTC. J is TRBJ2-1 and V is TRBV6-5; TRBD2 aligns across 10 bases. This CDR3 region has 17 residues. Trimming at V came to 2 bases and at J to 7 bases, leaving 11 bases not matched to a gene. Germline CDR1 and CDR2: MNHEY and SVGAGI.

This clonotype was observed many times. The chain employs TRBV7-6 and TRBJ2-3; D gene uncertain. The CDR3 sequence is 12 residues long. Germline CDR1 is SGHVS and CDR2 is FNYEAQ. Trimming removed 1 base from V and 4 bases from J, with 3 bases in between. The chain's CDR3 is CASSLEADTQYF. In nucleotides, the CDR3 is TGTGCCAGCAGCTTAGAGGCAGATACGCAGTATTTT.

Concerning this clonotype itself: Since a much larger clone is just one base distant, this may be a read error. The rearrangement joins TRBV27 to TRBJ2-7; 8 nucleotides line up with TRBD1. CDR1 is MNHEY, CDR2 SMNVEV, per germline (reference sequence). The CDR3 covers 13 residues. Here the CDR3 DNA reads TGTGCCAGCAGTTTGGACAGGGCCAACGAGCGGTACTTC. Its protein is CASSLDRANERYF.

This clonotype was seen repeatedly, ten times or more. The rearrangement links TRBV27 to TRBJ2-5; D not resolved. Germline lookup yields CDR1 MNHEY and CDR2 SMNVEV (reference sequence). Trimming shortened V by 1 base and J by 5 bases, and 14 bases separated the two germline ends. This CDR3 is 15 amino acids long. The CDR3 reads CASSLFSGPPETQYF. CDR3 bases: TGTGCCAGCAGTTTATTTTCGGGTCCTCCGGAGACCCAGTACTTC.

A remark on this clonotype: A read error is possible here, since a much larger clone lies one base away. The J gene is TRBJ1-4, the V gene TRBV2; unclear D gene. The CDR3 covers 15 residues. CDR1 is SNHLY, CDR2 FYNNEI, per germline. CDR3 in amino acids: CASSPGSALPEKLVF. CDR3 in DNA: TGTGCCAGCAGCCCTGGATCGGCTCTGCCCGAAAAACTGGTTTTT.